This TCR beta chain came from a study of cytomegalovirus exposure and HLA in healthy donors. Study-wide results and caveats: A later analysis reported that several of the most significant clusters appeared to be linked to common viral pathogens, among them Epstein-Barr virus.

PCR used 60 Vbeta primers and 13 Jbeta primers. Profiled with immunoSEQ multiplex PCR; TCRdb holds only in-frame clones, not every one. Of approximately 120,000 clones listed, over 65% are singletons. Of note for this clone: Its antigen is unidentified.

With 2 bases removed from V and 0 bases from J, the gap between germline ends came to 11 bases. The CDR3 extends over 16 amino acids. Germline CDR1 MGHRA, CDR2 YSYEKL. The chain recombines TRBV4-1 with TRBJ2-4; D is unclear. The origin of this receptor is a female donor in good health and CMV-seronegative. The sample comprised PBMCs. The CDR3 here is CASSQTPQLAKNIQYF. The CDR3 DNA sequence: TGCGCCAGCAGCCAAACCCCCCAGTTAGCCAAAAACATTCAGTACTTC.